The 5 T cell receptor beta chains presented below share a single source sample, sequenced in a study of identical twins (dated by TCRdb to 2016 to 2017). Libraries were built with 5' RACE. Sequencing used an Illumina HiSeq 2000. TCRdb ran its own pipeline on the public reads, namely fastp trimming at Q25 and MiXCR clone calling, and kept in-frame beta chains. Rows matching on CDR3 protein sequence are summarized as one entry with the most common DNA and genes. A total of under 300,000 distinct CDR3 sequences appear in this sample, over 12% of them only once. The biggest ten clones account for under 9.5% of the sample. Material for sequencing was memory (CD45RO+) T cells sorted from blood. The cell subset or site label here, explained by the study, means: CD45RO+ enriched T cells. These receptors originate from a woman aged 18-35 years in good health.

The rearrangement joins TRBV10-3 to TRBJ2-1; D remains ambiguous. This CDR3 contains 14 residues. Trimming took off 0 bases at V and 5 bases at J, with 8 bases between the two ends. CDR1 ENHRY and CDR2 SYGVKD come from the germline V gene. CDR3 residues: CAISESSFNNEQFF. The CDR3 DNA is TGTGCCATCAGTGAGTCCTCCTTCAACAATGAGCAGTTCTTC.

The V call is TRBV12-3 or TRBV12-4, the J call TRBJ2-7; 11 nucleotides align to TRBD1. The CDR3 contains 15 residues. V lost 3 bases to trimming and J lost 7 bases; unmatched junction nucleotides: 8. The DNA of the CDR3 is TGTGCCAGCAGTTTTGGTGGACAGGGGGCGGGTGAGCAGTACTTC. Residues: CASSFGGQGAGEQYF.

The rearrangement links TRBV7-9 to TRBJ2-5; TRBD2 matches at 9 bases. The length of the CDR3 is 13 residues. Germline CDR1 is SEHNR and CDR2 is FQNEAQ (reference sequence). Trimming took 5 bases from V and 4 from J; bases not matched to a gene: 2. The CDR3, as DNA: TGTGCCAGCAGCACGACTAGCGGAGAGACCCAGTACTTC. It translates to CASSTTSGETQYF.

This clonotype was counted ten times or more. V usage is TRBV29-1 and J usage is TRBJ2-5; D is unresolved. The CDR3 sequence is 12 residues long. Trimming took 5 bases from V and 1 from J, leaving 8 bases between them. Germline lookup yields CDR1 SQVTM and CDR2 ANQGSEA. In DNA, the CDR3 is TGCAGCGTTTCTGGCGGCCAAGAGACCCAGTACTTC. It yields the protein CSVSGGQETQYF.

The chain uses TRBV20-1 and TRBJ2-2; 11 bases agree with TRBD2. The CDR3 has 15 amino acids. The germline CDR1 and CDR2 sequences are DFQATT and SNEGSKA (reference sequence). After removal of 2 bases from V and 8 bases from J, the junction contained 7 bases not matched to a gene. The CDR3 nucleotides are TGCAGTGCTAGACGCACTAGCGGGGGTACGGGGGAGCTGTTTTTT. It specifies CSARRTSGGTGELFF.